This T cell receptor (beta chain) was observed in a study of T-cell memory formation after mild COVID-19. Germline V lookup: CDR1 SGDLS, CDR2 YYNGEE. V lost 4 bases and J lost 3, with 15 bases in between. The CDR3 contains 15 residues. This clonotype appeared many times. Each CDR3 protein gets one entry after TCRdb re-called the 5' RACE reads with MiXCR. The sample contains roughly 300,000 distinct CDR3 sequences, about an eighth of which appear only once. Sequenced material: PBMCs or a T cell subset sorted from them (not recorded which). The chain employs TRBV9 and TRBJ2-3; D tentatively fits TRBD1 or TRBD2 (5 bases each). The TCR sequence derives from a man younger than 35 who had mild COVID-19 (a few samples of this study predate the infection). Cell type and time point are not known. CDR3 residues: CASSTLGRRTDTQYF. For the CDR3, the DNA is TGTGCCAGCAGCACCTTGGGACGCCGGACAGATACGCAGTATTTT.